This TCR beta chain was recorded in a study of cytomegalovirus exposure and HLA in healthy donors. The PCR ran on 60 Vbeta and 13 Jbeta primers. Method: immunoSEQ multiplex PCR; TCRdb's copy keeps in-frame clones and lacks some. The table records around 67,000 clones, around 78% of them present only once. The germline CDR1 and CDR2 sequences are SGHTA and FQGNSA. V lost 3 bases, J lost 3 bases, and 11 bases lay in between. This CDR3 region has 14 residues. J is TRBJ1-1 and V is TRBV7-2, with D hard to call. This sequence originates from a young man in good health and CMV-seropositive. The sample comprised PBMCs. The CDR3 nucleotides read TGTGCCAGCAGCTTTATTGGGCGGGACACTGAAGCTTTCTTT. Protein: CASSFIGRDTEAFF.